The 15 T cell receptor beta chains presented below share a single source sample, sequenced in a study of T cells after yellow fever vaccination. From the 5' RACE reads, TCRdb called clonotypes with MiXCR, one entry per CDR3 protein. The sample contains almost 600,000 distinct CDR3 sequences, about 13% of which appear only once. This sample comprised PBMCs, obtained on the day of the yellow fever booster vaccination. These receptors originate from a man aged 25-45 years who received the YFV17D yellow fever vaccine.

This clonotype came up a few times. The CDR3 here is CSVGRGEGEQYF. The CDR3 DNA follows: TGCAGCGTAGGACGGGGAGAAGGCGAGCAGTACTTC. This sequence joins TRBV29-1 and TRBJ2-7; D possibly corresponds to TRBD2 (5 bases). Germline assignment: CDR1 SQVTM and CDR2 ANQGSEA. The CDR3 is made up of 12 amino acids. The V and J ends lost 6 bases and 6 bases respectively, with 15 bases between them.

This clonotype was seen repeatedly, ten times or more. The CDR3 sequence is CASSSGVGNEQFF. The CDR3 DNA is TGTGCCAGCAGCTCAGGAGTGGGAAATGAGCAGTTCTTC. This chain connects TRBV7-9 to TRBJ2-1; D is undetermined. This CDR3 spans 13 amino acids. Germline V gene data show CDR1 as SEHNR and CDR2 as FQNEAQ (reference sequence). V lost 4 bases and J 7 bases, leaving 11 bases between the germline ends.

This clonotype was counted only a few times. V is TRBV7-3 and J is TRBJ2-2; D remains ambiguous. With 3 bases removed from V and 4 bases from J, the gap between germline ends came to 9 bases. This CDR3 is built from 14 residues. Germline assignment: CDR1 SGHTA and CDR2 FQGTGA. This chain's CDR3 is CASSFSGATGELFF. The CDR3 DNA sequence: TGTGCCAGCAGCTTTTCGGGTGCCACCGGGGAGCTGTTTTTT.

The chain uses TRBV20-1 and TRBJ2-5, with 8 bases that match TRBD1. Looked up from germline, CDR1 is DFQATT and CDR2 is SNEGSKA (reference sequence). J was trimmed by 2 bases and V by 2 bases; bases with no gene match: 4. CDR3 length: 14 amino acids. This CDR3 is CSARKTGAQETQYF. CDR3 DNA sequence: TGCAGTGCTAGAAAGACAGGGGCGCAAGAGACCCAGTACTTC.

This clonotype was observed a few times. The chain combines TRBV19 with TRBJ1-6, with a tentative D call TRBD1 (5 bases). The CDR3 spans 14 residues. V dropped 5 bases and J dropped 7 bases, with 12 bases sitting between them. Germline values: CDR1 LNHDA, CDR2 SQIVND (reference sequence). The CDR3 sequence: CASSPGGENSPLHF. The CDR3 bases are TGTGCCAGTAGTCCAGGAGGGGAGAATTCACCCCTCCACTTT.

The V gene is TRBV28, the J gene TRBJ2-7; TRBD1 matches 11 bases. The CDR3 runs to 15 residues. V was clipped by 6 bases and J by 3 bases; unmatched bases: 7. The germline CDR1 and CDR2 sequences are MDHEN and SYDVKM. CDR3 region: CASRYRDRGYYEQYF. In DNA form, the CDR3 reads TGTGCCAGCAGATACCGGGACAGGGGGTACTACGAGCAGTACTTC.

This clonotype has only a few counts. The chain has TRBV7-2 and TRBJ2-5; D uncertain. The CDR3 length is 13 residues. Trimming cost V 5 bases and J 5 bases, with 12 bases left between them. The germline gives CDR1 SGHTA, CDR2 FQGNSA. The CDR3 loop reads CASSRLVVETQYF. CDR3 coding DNA: TGTGCCAGCAGCCGCCTAGTCGTGGAGACCCAGTACTTC.

The rearrangement joins TRBV14 to TRBJ2-7; possible D gene TRBD2, 6 bases. The germline V gene encodes CDR1 SGHDN and CDR2 FVKESK. Trimming removed 8 bases from V and 5 bases from J, with 22 bases in between. The CDR3 sequence is 15 residues long. The CDR3 here is CASVSLGGNPHEQYF. In DNA, the CDR3 is TGTGCCAGCGTAAGTCTTGGCGGGAACCCCCACGAGCAGTACTTC.

The rearrangement uses TRBV20-1 and TRBJ2-1, with 7 bases aligning to TRBD2. The CDR3 is 14 residues long. Germline CDR1 reads DFQATT; CDR2 reads SNEGSKA (reference sequence). The trim removed 4 bases at V and 6 bases at J, leaving 9 bases unmatched. CDR3 protein: CSATRAGLFNEQFF. The CDR3 coding sequence is TGCAGTGCTACCCGAGCGGGACTCTTCAATGAGCAGTTCTTC.

Only a few counts were recorded for this clonotype. J is TRBJ1-5 and V is TRBV12-3 or TRBV12-4; TRBD1 agrees at 7 bases. Trimming at V came to 2 bases and at J to 8 bases, leaving 9 bases not matched to a gene. The CDR3 sequence is 15 residues long. CDR3 nucleotide sequence: TGTGCCAGCAGTTTACCCACAGGGGTATCGGAGCCCCAGCATTTT. Residues: CASSLPTGVSEPQHF.

This clonotype was seen many times. This chain joins TRBV4-3 and TRBJ2-7; tentatively, D is TRBD1 (5 bases). The V end was cut by 3 bases, the J end by 2 bases, with 11 bases between. The germline V gene has CDR1 LGHNA and CDR2 YSLEER. The length of the CDR3 is 14 residues. CDR3 coding DNA: TGCGCCAGCAGCCAGCAGACAGTGGCCTACGAGCAGTACTTC. This encodes CASSQQTVAYEQYF.

V is TRBV25-1 and J is TRBJ2-7; D gene unclear. The CDR3 is made up of 14 amino acids. Germline-derived CDR1 and CDR2 are MGHDK and SYGVNS. Trimming stripped 4 bases from V and 2 bases from J, with 12 bases between. In DNA, the CDR3 is TGTGCCAGCAGTGCCCACCCACCCACCTACGAGCAGTACTTC. This sequence encodes CASSAHPPTYEQYF.

The chain combines TRBV5-1 with TRBJ2-3; TRBD2 aligns across 10 bases. Trimming at V came to 1 base and at J to 3 bases, leaving 17 bases not matched to a gene. The germline gives CDR1 SGHRS, CDR2 YFSETQ. The CDR3 spans 20 residues. The CDR3 nucleotides are TGCGCCAGCAGCTTGTTTACTAGCGGGGAAGTCGGACTACTTACAGATACGCAGTATTTT. Translating gives CASSLFTSGEVGLLTDTQYF.

Of note for this clonotype: A read error may account for a junction end that differs from germline. The rearrangement joins TRBV15 to TRBJ2-3, with D maybe TRBD2 (5 bases). The CDR3 extends over 16 amino acids. The germline gives CDR1 LNHNV, CDR2 YYDKDF (reference sequence). In DNA, the CDR3 is TGTACCACCAGCAGAGTAGCGCGTACTAGCACAGATACGCAGTATTTT. This sequence encodes CTTSRVARTSTDTQYF.

J is TRBJ2-1 and V is TRBV4-3; D remains ambiguous. This CDR3 has 15 amino acids. From germline, CDR1 is LGHNA and CDR2 YSLEER. Trimming removed 1 base at V and 5 bases at J, with 12 bases between. The CDR3 DNA reads TGCGCCAGCAGCCAAGGGAGTACGGCAAACAATGAGCAGTTCTTC. Translation: CASSQGSTANNEQFF.